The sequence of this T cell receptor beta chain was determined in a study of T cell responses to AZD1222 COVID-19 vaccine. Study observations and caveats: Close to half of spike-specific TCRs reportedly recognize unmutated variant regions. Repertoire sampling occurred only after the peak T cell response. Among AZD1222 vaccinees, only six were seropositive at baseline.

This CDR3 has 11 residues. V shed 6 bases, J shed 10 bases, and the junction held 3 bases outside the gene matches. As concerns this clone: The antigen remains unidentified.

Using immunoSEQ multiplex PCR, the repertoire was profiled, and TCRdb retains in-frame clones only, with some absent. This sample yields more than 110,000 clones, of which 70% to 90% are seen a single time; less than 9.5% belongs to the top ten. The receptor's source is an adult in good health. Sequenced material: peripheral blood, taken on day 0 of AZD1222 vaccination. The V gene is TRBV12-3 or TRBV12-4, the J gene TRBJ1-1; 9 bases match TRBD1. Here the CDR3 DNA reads TGTGCCAGCAGCGACAGGGGGGTAGCTTTCTTT. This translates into CASSDRGVAFF.